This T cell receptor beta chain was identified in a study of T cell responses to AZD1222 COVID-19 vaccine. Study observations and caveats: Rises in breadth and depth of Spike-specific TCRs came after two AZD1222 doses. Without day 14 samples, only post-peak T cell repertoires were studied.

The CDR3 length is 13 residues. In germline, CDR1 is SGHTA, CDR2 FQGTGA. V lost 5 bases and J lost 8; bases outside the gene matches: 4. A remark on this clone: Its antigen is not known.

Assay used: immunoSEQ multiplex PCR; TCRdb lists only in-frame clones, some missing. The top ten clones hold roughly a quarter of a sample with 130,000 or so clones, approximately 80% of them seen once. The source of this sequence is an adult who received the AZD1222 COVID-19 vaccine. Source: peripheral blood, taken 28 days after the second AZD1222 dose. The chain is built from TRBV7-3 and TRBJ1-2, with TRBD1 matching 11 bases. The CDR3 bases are TGTGCCAGCAGCCAGGACAGGGGGCGAGGCTACACCTTC. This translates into CASSQDRGRGYTF.